This T cell receptor beta chain was captured by sequencing in a study of shared clonotypes between healthy human individuals. The wider study: Researchers drew samples from a couple of women and a few men aged 18 to 49.

A deep-level run was used for the assay. Here immunoSEQ multiplex PCR was the method, and the copy in TCRdb shows in-frame clones only, minus some. The sample records some 2.4 million clones, more than 85% being singletons. Per the germline V gene, CDR1 is GTSNPN and CDR2 is SVGIG (reference sequence). Trimming took 2 bases from V and 1 from J; bases not matched to a gene: 3. CDR3 length: 15 residues. The sequence came from a man between 18 and 29 years old in good health. Some clones in this sample may be carry-over from other donors' samples. The genes are TRBV30 and TRBJ2-2; 8 nucleotides agree with TRBD1. Sequenced: naive CD4+ T cells from PBMCs. The subset is: CD45RA+ positively selected. The CDR3 region has the DNA TGTGCCTGGAGTCAGGGGGCCTTGAACACCGGGGAGCTGTTTTTT. Translation: CAWSQGALNTGELFF.